This T cell receptor beta chain was found in a study of OX40 agonist ivuxolimab in advanced cancers. As for the study more broadly: Ivuxolimab was an agonistic, fully human IgG2 monoclonal antibody directed against OX40 (CD134), a costimulatory receptor. In the dose-escalation cohort, about four fifths of patients were male, and the mean age was approximately 60 years with a range of roughly 20 to 80. Of the roughly 51 patients in dose escalation, 19 had hepatocellular carcinoma, some 15 had melanoma, 9 had renal cell carcinoma and 9 had head and neck cancer. The purpose of peripheral TCRbeta sequencing was to test whether ivuxolimab changed TCR sequence diversity and led to clonal T-cell expansion. Prior anti-PD-1, anti-PD-L1 or anti-CTLA-4 therapy was permitted, and 40% to 50% of dose-escalation patients had received checkpoint inhibitors. Three dose-escalation patients achieved partial responses, one with hepatocellular carcinoma and two with cutaneous melanoma. The paper describes the monotherapy dose-escalation part (N of about 52 patients) of the phase I trial of ivuxolimab. Intravenous ivuxolimab was administered to patients every 2 weeks at six dose levels: 0.01, 0.1, 0.3, 1.5, 3 and 10 mg/kg. The paper as a whole reports these results and caveats: At doses of 0.1 to 3.0 mg/kg, clonal expansion of both CD4+ and CD8+ blood T cells was observed from baseline to week 6. In partial responders in the 0.1-3.0 mg/kg groups, normalized peripheral clonal expansion was found to be among the lowest, especially among CD8+ T cells. After ivuxolimab, CD8+ T cells had more expanded clones than CD4+ T cells on average. Low levels of normalized T-cell clonal expansion were also shown by some nonresponding patients. Antigen specificity was not determined for the clonally expanded peripheral T cells.

Patients with a history of autoimmune disease or receiving systemic immunosuppression were excluded from the trial. In every dose cohort, peripheral blood was drawn for TCR sequencing at baseline, cycle 4 day 1, and cycle 7 day 1. The samples were drawn from a first-in-human, open-label, multicenter phase I dose-escalation trial of ivuxolimab. Adults with locally advanced or metastatic melanoma, renal cell, hepatocellular, or head and neck squamous cell carcinoma were enrolled in the trial. Before TCR sequencing, CD4+ and CD8+ T cells were separately sorted from peripheral blood. About this clone itself: It has no known antigen specificity. Qualities for individual bases were not recorded, and no much larger clone is one base off.

Genomic DNA was extracted from sorted cells for sequencing of the TCRbeta CDR3 region. The immunoSEQ Assay was used for sequencing of TCRbeta CDR3 regions. TCRdb's version of the immuneACCESS table is confined to in-frame rearrangements and falls short of the full clone set. An unresolved V gene accounts for under half of the shortfall where checked; the remainder is of unknown origin. The sample includes around 25,000 clones, with roughly 82% observed a single time. The leading ten clones occupy about 24% of the sample. The germline V gene sets CDR1 to MGHRA and CDR2 to YSYEKL. Inclusive of the bounding cysteine and phenylalanine, the CDR3 is 16 residues long. Only the CDR3 DNA is retained, 48 bases long and in frame from the first base. Compared with germline, V lacks 4 bases and J lacks 2 bases; bases without a gene match: 4.

This sample comprised CD4+ or CD8+ T cells sorted from blood, obtained in a trial of the OX40 agonist ivuxolimab. The receptor's source is an adult with an advanced solid tumor such as melanoma, head and neck, liver or kidney cancer. The sequence is built from TRBV4-1 and TRBJ2-6, with 8 bases in between that match TRBD1. The DNA is as follows: TGCGCCAGCAGCCTCGACAGGGGTACTGGGGCCAACGTCCTGACTTTC. The translation is CASSLDRGTGANVLTF.